The table lists the clone carrying this TCR beta chain with a count of one. The sample originates from a study of blood T cell repertoires in COVID-19. Study as a whole: Sources were T cells, B-cell-depleted T cells, or PBMCs; the material itself was cDNA or gDNA.

Measured with immunoSEQ multiplex PCR; TCRdb has only the in-frame clones, and not every one. This sample has 90,000 to 130,000 clones; less than 75% occur once, and the top ten carry over 6%. Sequencing was carried out using peripheral blood. The source of this sequence is a woman aged 60-70 years with acute or convalescent COVID-19.

CDR3: CASSIPRQGGIGNQPQHF. CDR3 in DNA: TGTGCCAGTAGTATACCCCGACAGGGGGGGATAGGCAATCAGCCCCAGCATTTT. This chain uses TRBV19 with TRBJ1-5; 9 bases fit TRBD1. CDR3 size: 18 residues. Per germline, CDR1 LNHDA and CDR2 SQIVND (reference sequence). V lost 2 bases, J lost 2 bases, and 10 bases stayed unmatched.